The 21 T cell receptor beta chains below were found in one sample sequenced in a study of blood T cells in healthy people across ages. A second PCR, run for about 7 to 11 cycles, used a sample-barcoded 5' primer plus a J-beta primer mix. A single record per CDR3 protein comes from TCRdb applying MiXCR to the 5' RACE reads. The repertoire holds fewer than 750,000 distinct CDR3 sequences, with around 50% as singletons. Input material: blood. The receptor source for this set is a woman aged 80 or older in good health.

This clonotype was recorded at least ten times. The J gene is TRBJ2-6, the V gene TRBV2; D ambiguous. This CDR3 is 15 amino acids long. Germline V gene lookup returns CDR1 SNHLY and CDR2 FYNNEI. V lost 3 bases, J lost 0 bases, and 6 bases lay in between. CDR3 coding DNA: TGTGCCAGCAGTGATGGGTCCTCTGGGGCCAACGTCCTGACTTTC. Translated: CASSDGSSGANVLTF.

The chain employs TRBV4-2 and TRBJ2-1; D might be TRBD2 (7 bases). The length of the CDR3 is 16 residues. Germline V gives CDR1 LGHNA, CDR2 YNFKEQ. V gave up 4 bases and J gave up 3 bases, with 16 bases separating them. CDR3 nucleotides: TGTGCCAGCAGCCCCACCGGCGGGGGACACTACAATGAGCAGTTCTTC. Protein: CASSPTGGGHYNEQFF.

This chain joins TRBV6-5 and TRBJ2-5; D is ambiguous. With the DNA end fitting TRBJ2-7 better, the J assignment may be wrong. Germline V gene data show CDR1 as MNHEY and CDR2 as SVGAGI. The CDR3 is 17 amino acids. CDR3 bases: TGTGCCAGCAGTTACTCGAAAGTGTACTGTCTTACCTACGAGCAGTACTTC. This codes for CASSYSKVYCLTYEQYF.

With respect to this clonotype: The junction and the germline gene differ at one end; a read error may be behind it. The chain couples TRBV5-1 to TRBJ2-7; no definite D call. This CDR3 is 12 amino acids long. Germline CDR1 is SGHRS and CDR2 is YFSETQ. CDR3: CACSLAPYEQYF. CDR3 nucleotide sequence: TGCGCCTGCAGCTTGGCCCCCTACGAGCAGTACTTC.

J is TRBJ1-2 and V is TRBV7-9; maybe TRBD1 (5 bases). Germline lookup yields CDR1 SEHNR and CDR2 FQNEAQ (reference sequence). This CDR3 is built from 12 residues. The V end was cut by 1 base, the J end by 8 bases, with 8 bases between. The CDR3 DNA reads TGTGCCAGCAGCTTAGTCAGGGAAGGCTACACCTTC. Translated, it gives CASSLVREGYTF. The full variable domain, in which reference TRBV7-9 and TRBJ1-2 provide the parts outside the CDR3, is DTGVSQNPRHKITKRGQNVTFRCDPISEHNRLYWYRQTLGQGPEFLTYFQNEAQLEKSRLLSDRFSAERPKGSFSTLEIQRTEQGDSAMYLCASSLVREGYTFGSGTRLTVV.

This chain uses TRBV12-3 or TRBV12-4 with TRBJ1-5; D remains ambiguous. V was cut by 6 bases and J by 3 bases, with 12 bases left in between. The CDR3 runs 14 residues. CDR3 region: CASSPAGDNQPQHF. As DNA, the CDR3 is TGTGCCAGCAGCCCCGCCGGGGACAATCAGCCCCAGCATTTT.

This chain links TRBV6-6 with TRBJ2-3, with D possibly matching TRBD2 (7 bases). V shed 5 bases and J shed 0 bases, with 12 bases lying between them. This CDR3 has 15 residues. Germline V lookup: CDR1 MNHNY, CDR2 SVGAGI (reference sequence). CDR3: CASSRRGASTDTQYF. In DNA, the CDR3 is TGTGCCAGCAGTCGACGGGGGGCTAGCACAGATACGCAGTATTTT.

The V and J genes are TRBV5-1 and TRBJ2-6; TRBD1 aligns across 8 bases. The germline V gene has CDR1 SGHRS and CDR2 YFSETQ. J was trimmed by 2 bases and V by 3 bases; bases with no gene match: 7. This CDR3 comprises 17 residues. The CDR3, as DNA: TGCGCCAGCAGCTCCTTACCAGGGGGCGCTGGGGCCAACGTCCTGACTTTC. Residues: CASSSLPGGAGANVLTF.

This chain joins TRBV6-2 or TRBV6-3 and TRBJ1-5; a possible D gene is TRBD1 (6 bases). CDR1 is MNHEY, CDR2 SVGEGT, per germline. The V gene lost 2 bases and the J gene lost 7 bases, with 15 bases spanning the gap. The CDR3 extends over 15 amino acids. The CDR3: CASSYGGRRAQPQHF. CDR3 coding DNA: TGTGCCAGCAGTTACGGGGGGCGCCGGGCCCAGCCCCAGCATTTT.

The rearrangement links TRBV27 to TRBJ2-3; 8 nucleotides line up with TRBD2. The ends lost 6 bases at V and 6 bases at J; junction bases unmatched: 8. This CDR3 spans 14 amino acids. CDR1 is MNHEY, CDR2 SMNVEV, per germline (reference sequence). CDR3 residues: CASRRGLAEDTQYF. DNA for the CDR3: TGTGCCAGCAGGCGTGGACTAGCAGAGGATACGCAGTATTTT.

CDR3 in DNA: TGTGCCAGCAGCCAGGGTAGCGGGCCACGCAATGAGCAGTTCTTC. This codes for CASSQGSGPRNEQFF. This chain uses TRBV3-1 with TRBJ2-1, with TRBD2 identical over 7 bases. This CDR3 region has 15 residues. V lost 3 bases to trimming and J lost 6 bases; unmatched junction nucleotides: 8. Germline lookup yields CDR1 LGHDT and CDR2 YNNKEL (reference sequence).

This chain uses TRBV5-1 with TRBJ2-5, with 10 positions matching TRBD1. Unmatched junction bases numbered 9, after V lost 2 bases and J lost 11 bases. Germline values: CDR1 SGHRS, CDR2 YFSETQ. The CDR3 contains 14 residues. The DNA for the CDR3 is TGCGCCAGCAGCTTCGGGACAGGGGTGAATGAGCAGTACTTC. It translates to CASSFGTGVNEQYF. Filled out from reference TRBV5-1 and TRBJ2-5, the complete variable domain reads KAGVTQTPRYLIKTRGQQVTLSCSPISGHRSVSWYQQTPGQGLQFLFEYFSETQRNKGNFPGRFSGRQFSNSRSEMNVSTLELGDSALYLCASSFGTGVNEQYFGPGTRLLVL.

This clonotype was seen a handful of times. The CDR3: CASSYGQGSRELFF. CDR3 sequence (DNA): TGCGCCAGCAGCTATGGGCAGGGGTCTCGGGAGCTGTTTTTT. The chain recombines TRBV5-1 with TRBJ2-2, with D possibly TRBD1 on 6 matching bases. CDR3 size: 14 residues. The V gene's germline CDR1 is SGHRS and CDR2 YFSETQ. V lost 3 bases, J lost 9 bases, and 15 bases lay in between. Using reference TRBV5-1 and TRBJ2-2 for the parts outside the CDR3, the full variable domain is KAGVTQTPRYLIKTRGQQVTLSCSPISGHRSVSWYQQTPGQGLQFLFEYFSETQRNKGNFPGRFSGRQFSNSRSEMNVSTLELGDSALYLCASSYGQGSRELFFGEGSRLTVL.

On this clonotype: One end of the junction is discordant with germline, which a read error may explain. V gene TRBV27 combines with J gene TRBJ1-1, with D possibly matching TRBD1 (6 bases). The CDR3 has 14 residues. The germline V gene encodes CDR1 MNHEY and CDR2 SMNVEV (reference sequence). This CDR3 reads CAGRPPQGNAEAFF. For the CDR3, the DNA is TGTGCCGGCCGGCCGCCCCAGGGGAACGCTGAAGCTTTCTTT.

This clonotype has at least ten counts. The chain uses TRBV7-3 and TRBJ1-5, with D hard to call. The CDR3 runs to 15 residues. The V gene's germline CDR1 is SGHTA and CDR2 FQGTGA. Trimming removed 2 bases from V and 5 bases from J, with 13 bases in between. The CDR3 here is CASSLGIWQDQPQHF. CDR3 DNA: TGTGCCAGCAGCTTAGGTATCTGGCAGGATCAGCCCCAGCATTTT.

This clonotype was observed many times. The CDR3 DNA sequence: TGTGCCAGCAGCTACGACGGAACCCCGGATACGCAGTATTTT. Translated, it gives CASSYDGTPDTQYF. The gene calls are TRBV7-9 and TRBJ2-3; D is ambiguous. CDR1 and CDR2 from the germline V gene are SEHNR and FQNEAQ (reference sequence). With 4 bases removed from V and 6 bases from J, the gap between germline ends came to 14 bases. The CDR3 extends over 14 amino acids.

CDR3: CASSSGARIAVNGYTF. In DNA form, the CDR3 reads TGTGCCAGCAGTTCAGGGGCCCGCATTGCCGTCAATGGCTACACCTTC. The chain has TRBV7-8 and TRBJ1-2, with a tentative D call TRBD1 (6 bases). The CDR3 contains 16 residues. The germline V and J ends were trimmed by 6 bases and 6 bases, with 23 bases remaining between them. From germline, CDR1 is SGHVS and CDR2 FQNEAQ.

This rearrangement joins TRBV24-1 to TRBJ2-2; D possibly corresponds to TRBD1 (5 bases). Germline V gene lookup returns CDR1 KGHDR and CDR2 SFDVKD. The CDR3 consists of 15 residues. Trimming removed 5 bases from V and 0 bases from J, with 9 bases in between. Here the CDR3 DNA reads TGTGCCACCAGTGGTAGACAGACGAACACCGGGGAGCTGTTTTTT. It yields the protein CATSGRQTNTGELFF.

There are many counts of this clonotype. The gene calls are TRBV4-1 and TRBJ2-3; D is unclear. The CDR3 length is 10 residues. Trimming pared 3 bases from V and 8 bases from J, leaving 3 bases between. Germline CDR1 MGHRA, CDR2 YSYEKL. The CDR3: CASSQGTQYF. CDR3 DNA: TGCGCCAGCAGCCAGGGTACGCAGTATTTT.

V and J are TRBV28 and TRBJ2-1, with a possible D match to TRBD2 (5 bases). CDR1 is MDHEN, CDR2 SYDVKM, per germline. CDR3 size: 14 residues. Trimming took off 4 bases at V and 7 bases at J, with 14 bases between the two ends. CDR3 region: CASSSIYRRNEQFF. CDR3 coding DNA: TGTGCCAGCAGTTCCATATATCGGAGGAATGAGCAGTTCTTC.

The CDR3: CSAGRATRGAGELFF. The CDR3 region has the DNA TGCAGTGCAGGAAGAGCAACCCGGGGGGCCGGGGAGCTGTTTTTT. This sequence joins TRBV20-1 and TRBJ2-2; 7 bases map to TRBD2. The CDR3 extends over 15 amino acids. V trimming: 6 bases; J trimming: 6 bases; junction bases outside the gene matches: 13. Germline-derived CDR1 and CDR2 are DFQATT and SNEGSKA (reference sequence).